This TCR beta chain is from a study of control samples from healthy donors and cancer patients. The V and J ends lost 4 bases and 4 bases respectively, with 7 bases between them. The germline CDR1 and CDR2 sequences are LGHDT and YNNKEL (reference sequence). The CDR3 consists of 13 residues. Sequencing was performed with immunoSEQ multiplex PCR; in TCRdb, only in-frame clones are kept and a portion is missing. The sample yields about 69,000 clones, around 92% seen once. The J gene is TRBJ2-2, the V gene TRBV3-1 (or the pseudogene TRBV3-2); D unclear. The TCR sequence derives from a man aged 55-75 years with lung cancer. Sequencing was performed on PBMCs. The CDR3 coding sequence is TGTGCCAGCAGCCCTCCGGGCACCGGGGAGCTGTTTTTT. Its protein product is CASSPPGTGELFF.